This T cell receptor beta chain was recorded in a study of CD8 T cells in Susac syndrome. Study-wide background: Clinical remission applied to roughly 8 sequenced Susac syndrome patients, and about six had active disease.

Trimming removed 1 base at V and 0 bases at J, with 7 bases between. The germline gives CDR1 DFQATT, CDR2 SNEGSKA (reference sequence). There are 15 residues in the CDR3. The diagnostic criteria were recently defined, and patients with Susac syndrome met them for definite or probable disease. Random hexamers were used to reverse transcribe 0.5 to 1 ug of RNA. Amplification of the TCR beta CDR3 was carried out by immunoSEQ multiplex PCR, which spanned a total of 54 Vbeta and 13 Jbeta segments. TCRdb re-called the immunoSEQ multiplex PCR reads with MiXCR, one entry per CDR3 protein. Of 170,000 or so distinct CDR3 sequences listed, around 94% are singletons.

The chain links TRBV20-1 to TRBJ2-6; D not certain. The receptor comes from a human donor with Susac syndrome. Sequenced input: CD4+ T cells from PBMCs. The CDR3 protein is CSARVENSGANVLTF. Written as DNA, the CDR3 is TGCAGTGCTAGAGTTGAAAACTCTGGGGCCAACGTCCTGACTTTC.